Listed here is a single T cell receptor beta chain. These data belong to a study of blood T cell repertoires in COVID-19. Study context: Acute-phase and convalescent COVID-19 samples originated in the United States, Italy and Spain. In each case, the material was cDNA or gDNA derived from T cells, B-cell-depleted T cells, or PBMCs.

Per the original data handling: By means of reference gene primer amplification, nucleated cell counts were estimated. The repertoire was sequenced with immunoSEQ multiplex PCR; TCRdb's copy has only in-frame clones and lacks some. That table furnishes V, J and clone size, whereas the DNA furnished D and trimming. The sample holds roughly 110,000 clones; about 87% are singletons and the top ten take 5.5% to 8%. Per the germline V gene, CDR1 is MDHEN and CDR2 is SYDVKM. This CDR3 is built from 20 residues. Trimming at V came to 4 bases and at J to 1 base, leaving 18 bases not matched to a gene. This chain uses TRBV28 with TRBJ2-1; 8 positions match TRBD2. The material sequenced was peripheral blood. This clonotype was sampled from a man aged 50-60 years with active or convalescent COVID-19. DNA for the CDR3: TGTGCCAGCAGTTCCGGGGCAGCGGGAGAGGGTTCAGGGTCCTACAATGAGCAGTTCTTC. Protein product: CASSSGAAGEGSGSYNEQFF.